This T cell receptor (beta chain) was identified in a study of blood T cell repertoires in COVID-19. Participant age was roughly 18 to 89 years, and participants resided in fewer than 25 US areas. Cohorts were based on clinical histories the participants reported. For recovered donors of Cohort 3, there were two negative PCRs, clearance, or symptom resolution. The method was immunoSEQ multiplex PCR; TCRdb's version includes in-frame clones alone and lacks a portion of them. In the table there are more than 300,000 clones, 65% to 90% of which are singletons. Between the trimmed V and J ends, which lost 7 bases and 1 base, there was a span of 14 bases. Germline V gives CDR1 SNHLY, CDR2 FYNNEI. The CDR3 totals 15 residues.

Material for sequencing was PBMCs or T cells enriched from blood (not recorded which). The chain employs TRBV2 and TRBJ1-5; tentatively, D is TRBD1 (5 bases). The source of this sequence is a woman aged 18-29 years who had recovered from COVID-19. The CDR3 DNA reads TGTGCCAGCACCCGATGGGCAGGGAGCAATCAGCCCCAGCATTTT. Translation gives CASTRWAGSNQPQHF.